Each of the 22 T cell receptor beta chains below was sequenced from the same sample in a study of cytomegalovirus exposure and HLA in healthy donors. PCR used 60 Vbeta primers and 13 Jbeta primers. Using immunoSEQ multiplex PCR, the repertoire was profiled, and TCRdb retains in-frame clones only, with some absent. Of under 55,000 clones detected, 73% appear once; the ten largest clones hold 3%. The sample was PBMCs. Source of these receptors: a man aged 18 to 29 in good health and CMV-seronegative.

The gene calls are TRBV11-3 and TRBJ2-2, with 7 positions matching TRBD1. Germline V lookup: CDR1 SGHNT, CDR2 YENEEA. This CDR3 is built from 15 residues. Trimming removed 4 bases from V and 3 bases from J; junction bases left unmatched: 5. DNA of the CDR3: TGTGCCAGCAGCTCTGGGGACAGAGACACCGGGGAGCTGTTTTTT. It specifies CASSSGDRDTGELFF.

V is TRBV10-3 and J is TRBJ2-1; TRBD2 aligns across 13 bases. This CDR3 spans 15 amino acids. The J segment lost 4 bases and the V segment lost 4 bases, leaving 1 base of the junction unmatched. Per the germline V gene, CDR1 is ENHRY and CDR2 is SYGVKD. The CDR3 DNA reads as TGTGCCATCAGTGTACTAGCGGGAGGGTACAATGAGCAGTTCTTC. This sequence encodes CAISVLAGGYNEQFF.

The DNA for the CDR3 is TGCGCCAGCAGCCAAGATTTCACTTTCAACTACAATGAGCAGTTCTTC. Protein: CASSQDFTFNYNEQFF. V usage is TRBV4-3 and J usage is TRBJ2-1; D is unresolved. The CDR3 spans 16 residues. V was trimmed by 0 bases and J by 3 bases, leaving 12 bases between them. Germline V CDR1 and CDR2: LGHNA, YSLEER.

The genes are TRBV19 and TRBJ1-2, with a weak D call TRBD1 (6 bases). CDR1 and CDR2 from the germline V gene are LNHDA and SQIVND (reference sequence). Trimming shortened V by 5 bases and J by 3 bases, and 7 bases separated the two germline ends. The CDR3 has 12 amino acids. CDR3 nucleotides: TGTGCCAGTAGTCCAGGGGACTATGGCTACACCTTC. The encoded protein is CASSPGDYGYTF.

The chain joins TRBV7-9 to TRBJ1-1; 7 nucleotides align to TRBD1. The CDR3 has 14 residues. Germline assignment: CDR1 SEHNR and CDR2 FQNEAQ (reference sequence). Trimming at V came to 1 base and at J to 1 base, leaving 0 bases not matched to a gene. The CDR3 loop reads CASSLGQGNTEAFF. The CDR3 nucleotides read TGTGCCAGCAGCTTAGGACAGGGGAACACTGAAGCTTTCTTT. The variable domain in full, completed from reference TRBV7-9 and TRBJ1-1, reads DTGVSQNPRHKITKRGQNVTFRCDPISEHNRLYWYRQTLGQGPEFLTYFQNEAQLEKSRLLSDRFSAERPKGSFSTLEIQRTEQGDSAMYLCASSLGQGNTEAFFGQGTRLTVV.

In nucleotides, the CDR3 is TGTGCCAGCAGCCAGGGTCCCCCAAATTATAGGCAGTTCTTC. Translating gives CASSQGPPNYRQFF. The genes are TRBV6-5 and TRBJ2-1, with D perhaps TRBD1 (5 bases). Trimming stripped 6 bases from V and 12 bases from J, with 21 bases between. This CDR3 is built from 14 residues. Germline assignment: CDR1 MNHEY and CDR2 SVGAGI.

V usage is TRBV9 and J usage is TRBJ1-5; D is ambiguous. The germline V gene encodes CDR1 SGDLS and CDR2 YYNGEE. V lost 0 bases and J lost 0, with 7 bases in between. CDR3 length: 15 amino acids. DNA of the CDR3: TGTGCCAGCAGCGTAGGAGGCAATAGCAATCAGCCCCAGCATTTT. Its protein product is CASSVGGNSNQPQHF.

This clone turned up a few times. V is TRBV27 and J is TRBJ2-2; D call uncertain. Germline V gene lookup returns CDR1 MNHEY and CDR2 SMNVEV (reference sequence). The CDR3 has 13 residues. Trimming stripped 3 bases from V and 6 bases from J, with 8 bases between. The CDR3: CASSFLSAGELFF. CDR3 nucleotides: TGTGCCAGCAGTTTCTTGTCGGCCGGGGAGCTGTTTTTT.

The chain joins TRBV19 to TRBJ1-5; no clear D. The germline V gene encodes CDR1 LNHDA and CDR2 SQIVND (reference sequence). Trimming took 1 base from V and 5 from J, leaving 3 bases between them. This CDR3 is built from 12 residues. CDR3 in amino acids: CASSIGDQPQHF. The CDR3 coding sequence is TGTGCCAGTAGTATAGGCGATCAGCCCCAGCATTTT.

The genes are TRBV6-5 and TRBJ2-7; D remains unclear. The germline V gene has CDR1 MNHEY and CDR2 SVGAGI. The V end was cut by 0 bases, the J end by 3 bases, with 12 bases between. The CDR3 has 15 residues. CDR3 DNA sequence: TGTGCCAGCAGTTACTCGTCTCCCCCCCGCTACGAGCAGTACTTC. Protein: CASSYSSPPRYEQYF.

V is TRBV5-1 and J is TRBJ2-7; 10 bases align to TRBD2. CDR3 length: 14 amino acids. The germline V gene encodes CDR1 SGHRS and CDR2 YFSETQ. J lost 0 bases, V lost 4 bases, and 1 base had no gene match. In DNA form, the CDR3 reads TGCGCCAGCAGCCGGACTAGCGGCTCCTACGAGCAGTACTTC. Residues: CASSRTSGSYEQYF. Filled out from reference TRBV5-1 and TRBJ2-7, the complete variable domain reads KAGVTQTPRYLIKTRGQQVTLSCSPISGHRSVSWYQQTPGQGLQFLFEYFSETQRNKGNFPGRFSGRQFSNSRSEMNVSTLELGDSALYLCASSRTSGSYEQYFGPGTRLTVT.

The chain has TRBV10-1 and TRBJ1-5, with a tentative D call TRBD1 (6 bases). The CDR3 consists of 16 residues. The ends were cut back, 3 bases at V and 6 bases at J, with 18 bases in the middle. Looked up from germline, CDR1 is WNHNN and CDR2 is SYGVQD (reference sequence). The CDR3 region has the DNA TGCGCCAGCAGTGACGGGACATCGGGATACGGTCAGCCCCAGCATTTT. Translating gives CASSDGTSGYGQPQHF.

The chain combines TRBV6-1 with TRBJ2-7, with 10 bases that match TRBD1. In germline, CDR1 is MNHNS, CDR2 SASEGT. This CDR3 comprises 14 residues. Germline trimming cut 8 bases from V and 0 bases from J; bases unmatched to any gene: 4. CDR3: CASHRDRGSYEQYF. Written as DNA, the CDR3 is TGTGCCAGCCATAGGGACAGGGGCTCCTACGAGCAGTACTTC.

This clone was detected only a few times. This chain's CDR3 is CASFPEGRPYGYTF. The CDR3 coding sequence is TGTGCCTCATTTCCGGAGGGAAGGCCCTATGGCTACACCTTC. V gene TRBV28 combines with J gene TRBJ1-2; no clear D gene. CDR3 length equals 14 residues. The germline V gene encodes CDR1 MDHEN and CDR2 SYDVKM. The ends were cut back, 11 bases at V and 4 bases at J, with 20 bases in the middle.

V gene TRBV9 combines with J gene TRBJ1-6, with D tentatively TRBD1 (6 bases). Germline V gene data show CDR1 as SGDLS and CDR2 as YYNGEE. The length of the CDR3 is 14 residues. V dropped 4 bases and J dropped 13 bases, with 18 bases sitting between them. The CDR3 DNA follows: TGTGCCAGCAGCCCGCAGACAGGTCCGGAGCCCCTCCACTTT. Translated: CASSPQTGPEPLHF. The complete variable domain, with remaining parts taken from reference TRBV9 and TRBJ1-6, reads DSGVTQTPKHLITATGQRVTLRCSPRSGDLSVYWYQQSLDQGLQFLIQYYNGEERAKGNILERFSAQQFPDLHSELNLSSLELGDSALYFCASSPQTGPEPLHFGNGTRLTVT.

The chain has TRBV2 and TRBJ2-1; no clear D gene. The germline V and J ends were trimmed by 1 base and 11 bases, with 9 bases remaining between them. Germline CDR1 and CDR2: SNHLY and FYNNEI. The CDR3 extends over 12 amino acids. CDR3 nucleotides: TGTGCCAGCAGTGAAGAGTCTACCAAGCAGTTCTTC. Amino acid sequence: CASSEESTKQFF.

This chain connects TRBV25-1 to TRBJ2-5; 9 nucleotides align to TRBD1. V was pared by 4 bases and J by 1 base, with 4 bases of the junction left unmatched. Germline CDR1 MGHDK, CDR2 SYGVNS. The CDR3 sequence is 15 residues long. Written as DNA, the CDR3 is TGTGCCAGCAGTGCACACAGGGGGCCCCAAGAGACCCAGTACTTC. Encoded protein: CASSAHRGPQETQYF.

This clone was counted between two and nine times. V usage is TRBV10-3 and J usage is TRBJ1-2, with D possibly matching TRBD1 (6 bases). The CDR3 consists of 13 residues. With 6 bases removed from V and 4 bases from J, the gap between germline ends came to 12 bases. The germline gives CDR1 ENHRY, CDR2 SYGVKD. The CDR3 protein is CAISIQGSYGYTF. In DNA, the CDR3 is TGTGCCATCAGCATACAGGGAAGCTATGGCTACACCTTC.

The chain has TRBV6-5 and TRBJ1-1; TRBD1 is a possible D gene (5 bases). The length of the CDR3 is 13 residues. Trimming left V 0 bases short and J 5 bases short, with 7 bases between. The germline gives CDR1 MNHEY, CDR2 SVGAGI. The CDR3 reads CASSYSGVTEAFF. DNA for the CDR3: TGTGCCAGCAGTTACTCAGGGGTGACTGAAGCTTTCTTT.

The chain recombines TRBV25-1 with TRBJ2-5; D is unclear. The CDR3 is 11 residues long. The germline gives CDR1 MGHDK, CDR2 SYGVNS. Trimming took 3 bases from V and 5 from J, leaving 4 bases between them. The CDR3 here is CASSDYETQYF. CDR3 coding DNA: TGTGCCAGCAGTGACTATGAGACCCAGTACTTC.

V and J are TRBV5-1 and TRBJ1-2, with TRBD1 matching over 8 bases. The J segment lost 3 bases and the V segment lost 4 bases, leaving 5 bases of the junction unmatched. Per the germline V gene, CDR1 is SGHRS and CDR2 is YFSETQ. This CDR3 contains 14 residues. CDR3 region: CASSVAGGDYGYTF. The CDR3 DNA follows: TGCGCCAGCAGCGTGGCAGGGGGCGACTATGGCTACACCTTC. Together with reference TRBV5-1 and TRBJ1-2, the CDR3 gives the full variable domain: KAGVTQTPRYLIKTRGQQVTLSCSPISGHRSVSWYQQTPGQGLQFLFEYFSETQRNKGNFPGRFSGRQFSNSRSEMNVSTLELGDSALYLCASSVAGGDYGYTFGSGTRLTVV.

The chain combines TRBV5-1 with TRBJ2-7, with TRBD2 matching over 10 bases. V shed 4 bases and J 2 bases; nucleotides not matched to a gene: 3. This CDR3 spans 14 amino acids. Germline CDR1 SGHRS, CDR2 YFSETQ. In DNA form, the CDR3 reads TGCGCCAGCAGCCCGACTAGCGGGCCCTACGAGCAGTACTTC. Translation gives CASSPTSGPYEQYF.